This T cell receptor beta chain originates from a study of T cell changes during pregnancy in multiple sclerosis. Profiling relied on immunoSEQ multiplex PCR, and the TCRdb table lists in-frame clones only, not all of them. The sample holds tens of thousands of clones, 92% seen once. Germline V gives CDR1 MDHEN, CDR2 SYDVKM. V was shortened by 7 bases and J by 7 bases, with 20 bases between the two germline ends. This CDR3 is built from 15 residues. This clone was detected once. The chain employs TRBV28 and TRBJ1-5; tentative D call: TRBD1 (5 bases). Sequencing was performed on peripheral blood, taken in the third trimester of pregnancy. This clonotype originated in a female donor in good health, enrolled as a control in a pregnancy study. CDR3 DNA sequence: TGTGCCAGCAATATCGGAGTGGTAGGGGAACAGCCCCAGCATTTT. Amino acid sequence: CASNIGVVGEQPQHF.